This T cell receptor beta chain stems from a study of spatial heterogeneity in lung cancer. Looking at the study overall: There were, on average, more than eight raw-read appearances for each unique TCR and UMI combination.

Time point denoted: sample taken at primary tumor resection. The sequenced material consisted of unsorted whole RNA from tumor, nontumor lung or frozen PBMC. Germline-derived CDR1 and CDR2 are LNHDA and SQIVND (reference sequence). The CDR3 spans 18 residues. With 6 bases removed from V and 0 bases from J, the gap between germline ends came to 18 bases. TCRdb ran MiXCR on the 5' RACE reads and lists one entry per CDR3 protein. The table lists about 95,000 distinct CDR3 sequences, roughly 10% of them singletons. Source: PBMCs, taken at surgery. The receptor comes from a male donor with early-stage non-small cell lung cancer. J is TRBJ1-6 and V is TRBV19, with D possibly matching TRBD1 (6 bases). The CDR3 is CASRRLRDTSSYNSPLHF. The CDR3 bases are TGTGCCAGTAGACGCCTCCGGGACACCAGCTCCTATAATTCACCCCTCCACTTT.